The 26 T cell receptor beta chains reported below all come from one sample, sequenced in a study of early T cells in non-severe SARS-CoV-2 infection. MiXCR, applied by TCRdb to the 5' RACE reads, yields one record per CDR3 protein. The sample has roughly 60,000 distinct CDR3 sequences, under 7.5% seen once. The specimen comprised whole blood, sampled at baseline. The receptors derive from an adult who was a healthcare worker with PCR-confirmed SARS-CoV-2 infection or an uninfected control (not recorded which).

This clonotype was counted ten times or more. The J gene is TRBJ2-1, the V gene TRBV20-1, with 11 positions matching TRBD2. CDR3 size: 15 residues. The ends lost 4 bases at V and 5 bases at J; junction bases unmatched: 7. The germline V gene encodes CDR1 DFQATT and CDR2 SNEGSKA (reference sequence). The CDR3 loop reads CSATSLAGGHNEQFF. The CDR3 DNA reads as TGCAGTGCTACCTCGCTAGCGGGGGGCCACAATGAGCAGTTCTTC.

Comment on this clonotype: Given a much more abundant clone one base away, this may be a read error. The chain combines TRBV19 with TRBJ2-7; TRBD1 agrees at 7 bases. Germline V gives CDR1 LNHDA, CDR2 SQIVND (reference sequence). CDR3 length: 13 residues. This CDR3 reads CANSPIQGYEQYF. CDR3 DNA: TGTGCCAATAGTCCGATACAGGGGTACGAGCAGTACTTC.

The chain combines TRBV6-2 or TRBV6-3 with TRBJ1-2; D is ambiguous. Germline CDR1 and CDR2: MNHEY and SVGEGT. Trimming left V 1 base short and J 4 bases short, with 7 bases between. The length of the CDR3 is 13 residues. The CDR3 coding sequence is TGTGCCAGCAGTTACTGGAGTTCCTATGGCTACACCTTC. Residues: CASSYWSSYGYTF.

This clonotype was seen at least ten times. The genes are TRBV28 and TRBJ2-7, with D possibly being TRBD2 (6 bases). This CDR3 comprises 14 residues. The germline V and J ends were trimmed by 3 bases and 6 bases, with 15 bases remaining between them. The germline V gene encodes CDR1 MDHEN and CDR2 SYDVKM. CDR3 nucleotides: TGTGCCAGCAGTTTGACCGGGGGAGGTACCGAGCAGTACTTC. The encoded protein is CASSLTGGGTEQYF.

The rearrangement links TRBV18 to TRBJ1-1; the match to TRBD1 covers 9 bases. J lost 1 base, V lost 4 bases, and 7 bases had no gene match. In germline, CDR1 is KGHSH, CDR2 LQKENI. The CDR3 is 16 residues long. CDR3 amino acids: CASSLSWDRENTEAFF. CDR3 nucleotides: TGTGCCAGCTCACTATCTTGGGACAGGGAGAACACTGAAGCTTTCTTT.

The genes are TRBV29-1 and TRBJ1-1; D ambiguous. Germline CDR1 reads SQVTM; CDR2 reads ANQGSEA. Trimming cost V 5 bases and J 4 bases, with 11 bases left between them. There are 12 residues in the CDR3. The chain's CDR3 is CSVRPFGTEAFF. Written as DNA, the CDR3 is TGCAGCGTTCGGCCTTTTGGCACTGAAGCTTTCTTT.

This clonotype was seen a handful of times. CDR3 DNA: TGTGCCAGCAGCCCCGGGGGGGCGGCCTCCGACTTGCCTAACTATGGCTACACCTTC. Translation: CASSPGGAASDLPNYGYTF. This chain links TRBV9 with TRBJ1-2; D may be TRBD1 (6 bases). Germline loops: CDR1 SGDLS, CDR2 YYNGEE. The CDR3 spans 19 residues. Between the trimmed V and J ends, which lost 4 bases and 0 bases, there was a span of 25 bases.

This clonotype was recorded a few times. The rearrangement uses TRBV5-1 and TRBJ2-5; 7 bases map to TRBD1. Germline CDR1 SGHRS, CDR2 YFSETQ. The CDR3 length is 14 residues. Trimming took 4 bases from V and 3 from J; bases not matched to a gene: 6. CDR3 in DNA: TGCGCCAGCAGCCAAATCGACAGGGAAGAGACCCAGTACTTC. Protein: CASSQIDREETQYF.

The chain employs TRBV20-1 and TRBJ2-7, with D hard to call. V lost 1 base and J lost 5, with 24 bases in between. The CDR3 has 17 residues. Per the germline V gene, CDR1 is DFQATT and CDR2 is SNEGSKA (reference sequence). The CDR3 DNA sequence: TGCAGTGCTAGAGGGGCGAGATCTGCAGGACCTTTGGACGAGCAGTACTTC. This sequence encodes CSARGARSAGPLDEQYF.

The chain has TRBV29-1 and TRBJ2-4, with D possibly called TRBD1 or TRBD2 (7 bases each). The CDR3 sequence is 12 residues long. The germline CDR1 and CDR2 sequences are SQVTM and ANQGSEA. CDR3 nucleotides: TGCGGCGCGGGGGACAGCAAAAACATTCAGTACTTC. This codes for CGAGDSKNIQYF.

There are many counts of this clonotype. V and J are TRBV6-2 or TRBV6-3 and TRBJ2-7; a possible D gene is TRBD2 (6 bases). Trimming removed 4 bases from V and 1 base from J, with 11 bases in between. This CDR3 contains 14 residues. The germline gives CDR1 MNHEY, CDR2 SVGEGT. The CDR3 loop reads CASSSPAGSYEQYF. The DNA for the CDR3 is TGTGCCAGCAGTTCCCCGGCGGGGTCCTACGAGCAGTACTTC.

There are many counts of this clonotype. The V call is TRBV7-9, the J call TRBJ2-7; a weak D match, TRBD1 (5 bases). The V gene lost 4 bases and the J gene lost 5 bases, with 12 bases spanning the gap. The CDR3 length is 13 residues. Germline CDR1 reads SEHNR; CDR2 reads FQNEAQ (reference sequence). The CDR3 loop reads CASSSPTVDEQYF. The CDR3 DNA is TGTGCCAGCAGCTCGCCGACAGTCGACGAGCAGTACTTC.

This clonotype was counted only a few times. The CDR3 nucleotides read TGTGCCAGCAGTTACGATTTTTACACTGAAGCTTTCTTT. Translating it yields CASSYDFYTEAFF. The chain couples TRBV6-2 or TRBV6-3 to TRBJ1-1, with D hard to call. Trimming removed 2 bases at V and 3 bases at J, with 7 bases between. Germline V gene lookup returns CDR1 MNHEY and CDR2 SVGEGT. The length of the CDR3 is 13 residues.

The genes are TRBV7-2 and TRBJ2-1; perhaps D is TRBD1 or TRBD2 (5 bases each). Trimming left V 5 bases short and J 3 bases short, with 20 bases between. This CDR3 has 17 residues. The germline gives CDR1 SGHTA, CDR2 FQGNSA. The CDR3 DNA sequence: TGTGCCAGCAGCGACGTAAGGGGTGGGACGGACTACAATGAGCAGTTCTTC. Translation gives CASSDVRGGTDYNEQFF. Together with reference TRBV7-2 and TRBJ2-1, the CDR3 gives the full variable domain: GAGVSQSPSNKVTEKGKDVELRCDPISGHTALYWYRQSLGQGLEFLIYFQGNSAPDKSGLPSDRFSAERTGGSVSTLTIQRTQQEDSAVYLCASSDVRGGTDYNEQFFGPGTRLTVL.

This clonotype was counted many times. The chain couples TRBV4-3 to TRBJ2-2; a weak D match, TRBD1 (5 bases). CDR3 length: 14 residues. Trimming pared 6 bases from V and 0 bases from J, leaving 8 bases between. CDR1 and CDR2 (germline): LGHNA, YSLEER. The CDR3 is CASRRQTNTGELFF. The CDR3 DNA reads as TGCGCCAGCAGACGACAGACGAACACCGGGGAGCTGTTTTTT.

The V call is TRBV6-5, the J call TRBJ2-1; 8 nucleotides match TRBD2. The CDR3 contains 13 residues. Trimming removed 6 bases from V and 9 bases from J; junction bases left unmatched: 7. Germline V lookup: CDR1 MNHEY, CDR2 SVGAGI. CDR3 amino acids: CASSRSGEGEQFF. The CDR3 DNA reads as TGTGCCAGCAGCCGTAGCGGGGAGGGTGAGCAGTTCTTC.

This clonotype was picked up a small number of times. The rearrangement joins TRBV20-1 to TRBJ2-1, with 12 bases that match TRBD2. J was trimmed by 0 bases and V by 3 bases; bases with no gene match: 9. This CDR3 comprises 18 residues. Germline assignment: CDR1 DFQATT and CDR2 SNEGSKA (reference sequence). Written as DNA, the CDR3 is TGCAGTGCTAGTATACTAGCGGGGGGAGGGAGCTCCTACAATGAGCAGTTCTTC. This gives the protein CSASILAGGGSSYNEQFF.

The chain links TRBV6-2 or TRBV6-3 to TRBJ2-3; D gene uncertain. V was cut by 0 bases and J by 3 bases, with 7 bases left in between. The CDR3 extends over 14 amino acids. CDR1 is MNHEY, CDR2 SVGEGT, per germline. CDR3 nucleotide sequence: TGTGCCAGCAGTTACTCGTCGGCTACAGATACGCAGTATTTT. Translating gives CASSYSSATDTQYF.

This clonotype was seen many times. The genes are TRBV7-9 and TRBJ1-4; TRBD1 might be the D (5 bases). CDR3 length: 15 amino acids. Germline V gene lookup returns CDR1 SEHNR and CDR2 FQNEAQ (reference sequence). V was shortened by 6 bases and J by 3 bases, with 14 bases between the two germline ends. The CDR3 is CASRQTGTANEKLFF. The CDR3 DNA follows: TGTGCCAGCAGGCAAACCGGGACGGCTAATGAAAAACTGTTTTTT. The whole variable domain, filled in from reference TRBV7-9 and TRBJ1-4, reads DTGVSQNPRHKITKRGQNVTFRCDPISEHNRLYWYRQTLGQGPEFLTYFQNEAQLEKSRLLSDRFSAERPKGSFSTLEIQRTEQGDSAMYLCASRQTGTANEKLFFGSGTQLSVL.

V is TRBV10-3 and J is TRBJ2-5; D may match TRBD1 or TRBD2 (5 bases each). Per the germline V gene, CDR1 is ENHRY and CDR2 is SYGVKD. The V end was cut by 11 bases, the J end by 5 bases, with 18 bases between. The CDR3 contains 13 residues. CDR3 sequence reads: CASNRGVQETQYF. As DNA, the CDR3 is TGTGCCTCAAACCGGGGCGTCCAGGAGACCCAGTACTTC.

This clonotype was seen at least ten times. The CDR3 DNA reads as TGTGCCAGCAGTCCTTTGAGAGTAGCGGGGGGCCAAGAGACCCAGTACTTC. This gives the protein CASSPLRVAGGQETQYF. This chain connects TRBV28 to TRBJ2-5; 10 bases fit TRBD2. Germline V gives CDR1 MDHEN, CDR2 SYDVKM. V shed 5 bases, J shed 1 base, and the junction held 10 bases outside the gene matches. CDR3 length equals 17 residues.

This clonotype was detected ten times or more. The chain couples TRBV14 to TRBJ1-2; TRBD1 might be the D (6 bases). V was trimmed by 1 base and J by 6 bases, leaving 21 bases between them. Germline CDR1 and CDR2: SGHDN and FVKESK. The CDR3 loop spans 17 amino acids. The DNA for the CDR3 is TGTGCCAGCAGCCAAGCCCGGATGCGAGGGGGTAGGGATGGCTACACCTTC. Translation gives CASSQARMRGGRDGYTF.

V usage is TRBV14 and J usage is TRBJ1-3, with D uncertain. CDR3 length equals 14 residues. CDR1 is SGHDN, CDR2 FVKESK, per germline. V was pared by 1 base and J by 0 bases, with 4 bases between. In DNA form, the CDR3 reads TGTGCCAGCAGCCAAGTGAACTCTGGAAACACCATATATTTT. Translating it yields CASSQVNSGNTIYF. The full variable domain, rest sourced from reference TRBV14 and TRBJ1-3, is EAGVTQFPSHSVIEKGQTVTLRCDPISGHDNLYWYRRVMGKEIKFLLHFVKESKQDESGMPNNRFLAERTGGTYSTLKVQPAELEDSGVYFCASSQVNSGNTIYFGEGSWLTVV.

Many counts were recorded for this clonotype. V and J are TRBV4-3 and TRBJ1-1; D may be TRBD1 (5 bases). This CDR3 has 15 amino acids. V was clipped by 0 bases and J by 8 bases, with 16 bases between them. CDR1 LGHNA and CDR2 YSLEER come from the germline V gene. Here the CDR3 DNA reads TGCGCCAGCAGCCAAGATTTGAGCCAGGGCGAGGAAGCTTTCTTT. Protein sequence: CASSQDLSQGEEAFF.

The genes are TRBV14 and TRBJ2-5; TRBD2 might be the D (5 bases). With 0 bases removed from V and 0 bases from J, the gap between germline ends came to 14 bases. CDR1 SGHDN and CDR2 FVKESK come from the germline V gene. The CDR3 sequence is 17 residues long. CDR3 sequence (DNA): TGTGCCAGCAGCCAAGAGGCGGTGCGGGCGTACCAAGAGACCCAGTACTTC. It specifies CASSQEAVRAYQETQYF.

This clonotype was recorded many times. The rearrangement uses TRBV4-2 and TRBJ2-7; D uncertain. CDR3 size: 15 residues. Trimming cost V 1 base and J 3 bases, with 13 bases left between them. The germline CDR1 and CDR2 sequences are LGHNA and YNFKEQ. The CDR3 reads CASSQGTPGFYEQYF. Written as DNA, the CDR3 is TGTGCCAGCAGCCAAGGCACCCCCGGCTTCTACGAGCAGTACTTC.